The sequence of this T cell receptor beta chain was determined in a study of T-cell memory formation after mild COVID-19. Regarding the study as a whole: Clones that contracted from day 15 to 85 were balanced CD4/CD8, while later expanders leaned CD4+. Contracting CD4+ clones sat mainly in CM and EM; CD8+ in EMRA. Certain responding clones were present in pre-infection memory, suggesting participation of cross-reactive memory.

The CDR3 covers 11 residues. Germline V gene data show CDR1 as MDHEN and CDR2 as SYDVKM. V lost 4 bases and J lost 12, with 10 bases in between. TCRdb analysed the 5' RACE reads with MiXCR anew, one entry per CDR3 protein. Here the sample spans 250,000 to 300,000 distinct CDR3 sequences, roughly 16% being singletons. This clonotype was seen a few times. No antigen is known for it. The V and J genes are TRBV28 and TRBJ2-1, with unresolved D. The sequence derives from a young man who had mild COVID-19 (a few samples of this study predate the infection). Cell type and time point are not known. The sequenced sample consisted of PBMCs or a T cell subset sorted from them (not recorded which). CDR3 in DNA: TGTGCCAGCAGTTCCTCCCCCGGGCAGTTCTTC. It translates to CASSSSPGQFF.